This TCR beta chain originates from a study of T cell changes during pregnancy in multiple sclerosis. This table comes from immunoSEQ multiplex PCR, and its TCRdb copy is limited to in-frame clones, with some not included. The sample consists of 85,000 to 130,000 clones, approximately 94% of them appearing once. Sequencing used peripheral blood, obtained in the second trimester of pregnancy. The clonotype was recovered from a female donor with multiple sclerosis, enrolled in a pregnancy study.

CDR3 sequence (DNA): TGTGCCAGCAGCCAGAAAGGAGGGCGGGATGAAAAACTGTTTTTT. This sequence encodes CASSQKGGRDEKLFF. J is TRBJ1-4 and V is TRBV4-2; D is undetermined. This CDR3 has 15 residues. Trimming removed 3 bases at V and 6 bases at J, with 14 bases between. In germline, CDR1 is LGHNA, CDR2 YNFKEQ.